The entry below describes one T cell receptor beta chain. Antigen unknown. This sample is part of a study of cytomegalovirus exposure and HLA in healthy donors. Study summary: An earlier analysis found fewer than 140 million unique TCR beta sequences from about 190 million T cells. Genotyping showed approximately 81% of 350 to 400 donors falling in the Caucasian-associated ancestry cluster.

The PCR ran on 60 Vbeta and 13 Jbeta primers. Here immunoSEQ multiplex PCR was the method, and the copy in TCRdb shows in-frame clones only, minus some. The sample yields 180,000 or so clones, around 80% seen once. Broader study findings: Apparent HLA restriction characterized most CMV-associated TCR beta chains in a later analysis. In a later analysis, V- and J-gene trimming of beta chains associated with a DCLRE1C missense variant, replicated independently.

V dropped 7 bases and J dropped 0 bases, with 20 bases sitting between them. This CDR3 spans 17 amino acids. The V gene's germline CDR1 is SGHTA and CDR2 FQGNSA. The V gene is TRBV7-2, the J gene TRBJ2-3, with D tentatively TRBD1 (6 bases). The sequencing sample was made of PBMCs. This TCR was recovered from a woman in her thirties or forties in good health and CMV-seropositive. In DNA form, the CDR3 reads TGTGCCAGCATCTACAGGGTTGCGCTCCTTAGCACAGATACGCAGTATTTT. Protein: CASIYRVALLSTDTQYF. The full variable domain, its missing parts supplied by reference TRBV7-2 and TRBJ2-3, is GAGVSQSPSNKVTEKGKDVELRCDPISGHTALYWYRQSLGQGLEFLIYFQGNSAPDKSGLPSDRFSAERTGGSVSTLTIQRTQQEDSAVYLCASIYRVALLSTDTQYFGPGTRLTVL.